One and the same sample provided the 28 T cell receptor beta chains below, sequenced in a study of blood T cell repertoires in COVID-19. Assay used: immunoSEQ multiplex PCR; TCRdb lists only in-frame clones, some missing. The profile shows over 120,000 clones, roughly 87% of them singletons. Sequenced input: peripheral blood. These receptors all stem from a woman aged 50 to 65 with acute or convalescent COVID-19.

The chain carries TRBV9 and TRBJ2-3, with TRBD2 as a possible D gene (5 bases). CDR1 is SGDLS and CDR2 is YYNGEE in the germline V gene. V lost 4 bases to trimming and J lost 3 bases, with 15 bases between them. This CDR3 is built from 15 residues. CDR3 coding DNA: TGTGCCAGCAGCCCTGGACCTAGCAGGACAGATACGCAGTATTTT. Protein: CASSPGPSRTDTQYF.

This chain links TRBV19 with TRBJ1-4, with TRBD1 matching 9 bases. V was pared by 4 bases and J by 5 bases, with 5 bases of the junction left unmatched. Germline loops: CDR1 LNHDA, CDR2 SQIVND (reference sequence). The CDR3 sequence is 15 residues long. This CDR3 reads CASSTRDRENEKLFF. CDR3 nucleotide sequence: TGTGCCAGTAGTACGAGGGACAGGGAGAATGAAAAACTGTTTTTT.

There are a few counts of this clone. CDR3 in amino acids: CASSPRQALNTEAFF. In nucleotides, the CDR3 is TGTGCCAGCAGCCCACGGCAGGCTTTGAACACTGAAGCTTTCTTT. The genes are TRBV5-5 and TRBJ1-1; D not resolved. Germline CDR1 is SGHKS and CDR2 is YYEKEE (reference sequence). The length of the CDR3 is 15 residues. Trimming left V 4 bases short and J 0 bases short, with 13 bases between.

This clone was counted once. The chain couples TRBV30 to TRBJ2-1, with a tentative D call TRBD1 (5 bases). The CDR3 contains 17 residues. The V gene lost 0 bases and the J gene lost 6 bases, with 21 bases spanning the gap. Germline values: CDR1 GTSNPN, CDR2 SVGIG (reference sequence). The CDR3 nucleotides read TGTGCCTGGAGTGTACAGGTTTTCAGGGAAGGAACCAATGAGCAGTTCTTC. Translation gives CAWSVQVFREGTNEQFF.

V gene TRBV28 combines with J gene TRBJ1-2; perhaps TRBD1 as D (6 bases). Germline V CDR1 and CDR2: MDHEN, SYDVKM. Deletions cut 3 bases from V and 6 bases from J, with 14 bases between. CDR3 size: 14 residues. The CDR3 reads CASSFSSQGHGYTF. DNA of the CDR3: TGTGCCAGCAGTTTTTCGTCCCAGGGGCATGGCTACACCTTC.

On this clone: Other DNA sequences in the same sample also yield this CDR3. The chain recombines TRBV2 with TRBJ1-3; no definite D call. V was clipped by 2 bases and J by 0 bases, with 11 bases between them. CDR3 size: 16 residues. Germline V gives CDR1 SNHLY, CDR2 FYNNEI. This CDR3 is CASSERRANSGNTIYF. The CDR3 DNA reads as TGTGCCAGCAGTGAAAGGAGAGCTAACTCTGGAAACACCATATATTTT.

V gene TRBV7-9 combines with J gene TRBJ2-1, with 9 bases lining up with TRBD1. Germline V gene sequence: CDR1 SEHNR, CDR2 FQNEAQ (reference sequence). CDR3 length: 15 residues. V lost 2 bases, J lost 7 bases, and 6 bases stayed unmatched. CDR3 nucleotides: TGTGCCAGCAGCTTAACTCGGGACAGGGCAAATGAGCAGTTCTTC. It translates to CASSLTRDRANEQFF.

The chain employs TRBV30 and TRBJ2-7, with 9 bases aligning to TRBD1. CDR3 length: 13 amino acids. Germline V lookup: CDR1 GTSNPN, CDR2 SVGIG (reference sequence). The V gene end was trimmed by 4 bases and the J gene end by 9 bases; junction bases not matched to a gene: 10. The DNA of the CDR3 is TGTGCCTGGAAAGGGACAGGGACCCCTGGGCAGTACTTC. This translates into CAWKGTGTPGQYF.

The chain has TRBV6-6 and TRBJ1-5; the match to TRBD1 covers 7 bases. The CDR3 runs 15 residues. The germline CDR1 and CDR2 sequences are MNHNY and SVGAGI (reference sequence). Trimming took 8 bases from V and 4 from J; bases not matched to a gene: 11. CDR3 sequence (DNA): TGTGCCAGCGCAACCGCCGGGACAGCTAATCAGCCCCAGCATTTT. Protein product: CASATAGTANQPQHF.

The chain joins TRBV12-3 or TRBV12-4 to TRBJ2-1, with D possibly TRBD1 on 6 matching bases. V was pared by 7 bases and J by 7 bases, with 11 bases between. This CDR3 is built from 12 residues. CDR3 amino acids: CASTQGGNEQFF. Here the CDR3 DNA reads TGTGCCAGCACACAGGGTGGGAATGAGCAGTTCTTC.

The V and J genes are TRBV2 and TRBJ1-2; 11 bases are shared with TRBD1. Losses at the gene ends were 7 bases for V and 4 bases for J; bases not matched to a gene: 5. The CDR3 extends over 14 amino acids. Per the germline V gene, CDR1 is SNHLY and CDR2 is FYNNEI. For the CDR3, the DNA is TGTGCCAGCATGTGGACAGGGGGCGGCTATGGCTACACCTTC. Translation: CASMWTGGGYGYTF.

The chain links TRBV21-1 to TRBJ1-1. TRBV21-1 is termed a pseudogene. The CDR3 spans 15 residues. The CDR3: CASSTTPGVNTEAFF. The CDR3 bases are TGTGCCAGCAGCACCACTCCCGGAGTGAACACTGAAGCTTTCTTT.

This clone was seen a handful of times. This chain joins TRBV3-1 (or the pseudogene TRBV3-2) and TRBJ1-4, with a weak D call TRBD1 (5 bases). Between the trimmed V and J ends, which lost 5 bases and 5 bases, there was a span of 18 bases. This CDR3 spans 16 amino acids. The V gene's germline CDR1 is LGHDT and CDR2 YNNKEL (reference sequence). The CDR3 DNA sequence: TGTGCCAGCAGCTCTCGGACACGCGAAATAAATGAAAAACTGTTTTTT. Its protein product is CASSSRTREINEKLFF.

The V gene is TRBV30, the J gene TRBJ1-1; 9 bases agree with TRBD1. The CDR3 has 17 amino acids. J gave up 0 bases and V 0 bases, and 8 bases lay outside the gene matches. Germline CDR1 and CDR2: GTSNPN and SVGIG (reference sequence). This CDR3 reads CAWSVPRTGELNTEAFF. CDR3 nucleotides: TGTGCCTGGAGTGTACCAAGGACAGGGGAATTGAACACTGAAGCTTTCTTT.

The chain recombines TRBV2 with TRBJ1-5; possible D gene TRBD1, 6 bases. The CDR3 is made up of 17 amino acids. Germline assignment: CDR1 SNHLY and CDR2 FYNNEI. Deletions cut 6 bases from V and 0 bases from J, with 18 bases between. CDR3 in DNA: TGTGCCAGCAGGCAAGAATGGACAGATTATAGCAATCAGCCCCAGCATTTT. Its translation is CASRQEWTDYSNQPQHF. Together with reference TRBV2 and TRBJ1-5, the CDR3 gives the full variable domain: EPEVTQTPSHQVTQMGQEVILRCVPISNHLYFYWYRQILGQKVEFLVSFYNNEISEKSEIFDDQFSVERPDGSNFTLKIRSTKLEDSAMYFCASRQEWTDYSNQPQHFGDGTRLSIL.

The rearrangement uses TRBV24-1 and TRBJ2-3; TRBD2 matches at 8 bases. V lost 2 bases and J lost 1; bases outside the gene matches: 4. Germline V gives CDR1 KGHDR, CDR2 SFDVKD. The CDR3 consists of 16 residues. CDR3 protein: CATSDWAGRGTDTQYF. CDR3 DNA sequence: TGTGCCACCAGTGATTGGGCCGGGAGGGGCACAGATACGCAGTATTTT.

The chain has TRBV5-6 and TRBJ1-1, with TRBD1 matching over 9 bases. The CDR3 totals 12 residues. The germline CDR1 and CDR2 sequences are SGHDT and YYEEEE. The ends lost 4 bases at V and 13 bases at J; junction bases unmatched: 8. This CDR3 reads CASSLLDRGSFF. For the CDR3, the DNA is TGTGCCAGCAGCCTTCTGGACAGGGGTAGTTTCTTT.

The CDR3 here is CASSQRGRGYTEAFF. Here the CDR3 DNA reads TGTGCCAGCAGCCAACGCGGCAGGGGTTACACTGAAGCTTTCTTT. V is TRBV14 and J is TRBJ1-1; TRBD1 is a possible D gene (6 bases). V shed 2 bases and J shed 3 bases, with 13 bases lying between them. From germline, CDR1 is SGHDN and CDR2 FVKESK. The CDR3 spans 15 residues.

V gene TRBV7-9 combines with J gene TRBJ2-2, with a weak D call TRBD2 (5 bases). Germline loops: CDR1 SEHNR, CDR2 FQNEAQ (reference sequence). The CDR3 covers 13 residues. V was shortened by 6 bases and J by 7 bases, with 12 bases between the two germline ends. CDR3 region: CASRPPGNGELFF. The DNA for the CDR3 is TGTGCCAGCAGGCCTCCGGGAAACGGGGAGCTGTTTTTT. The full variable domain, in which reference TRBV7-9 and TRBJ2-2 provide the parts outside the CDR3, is DTGVSQNPRHKITKRGQNVTFRCDPISEHNRLYWYRQTLGQGPEFLTYFQNEAQLEKSRLLSDRFSAERPKGSFSTLEIQRTEQGDSAMYLCASRPPGNGELFFGEGSRLTVL.

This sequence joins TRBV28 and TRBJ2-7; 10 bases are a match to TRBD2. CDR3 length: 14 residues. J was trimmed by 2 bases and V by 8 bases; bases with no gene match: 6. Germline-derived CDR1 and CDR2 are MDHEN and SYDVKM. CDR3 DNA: TGTGCCAGCCTATCGAGCGGGGGGGCCTACGAGCAGTACTTC. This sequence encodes CASLSSGGAYEQYF.

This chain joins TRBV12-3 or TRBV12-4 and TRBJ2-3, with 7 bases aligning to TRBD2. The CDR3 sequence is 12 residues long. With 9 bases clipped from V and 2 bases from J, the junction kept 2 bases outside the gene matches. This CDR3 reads CARGGVTDTQYF. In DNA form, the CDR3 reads TGTGCCAGGGGGGGGGTCACAGATACGCAGTATTTT.

This CDR3 reads CASSFRDRALYEQYF. CDR3 DNA sequence: TGTGCCAGCAGCTTTAGGGACAGGGCTCTATACGAGCAGTACTTC. The gene calls are TRBV7-9 and TRBJ2-7; 9 bases agree with TRBD1. The germline V gene has CDR1 SEHNR and CDR2 FQNEAQ (reference sequence). Germline trimming cut 3 bases from V and 4 bases from J; bases unmatched to any gene: 7. The CDR3 has 15 residues.

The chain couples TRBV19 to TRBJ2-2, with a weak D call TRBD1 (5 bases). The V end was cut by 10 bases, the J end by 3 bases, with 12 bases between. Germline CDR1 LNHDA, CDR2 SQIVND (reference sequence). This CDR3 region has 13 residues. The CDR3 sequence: CATRFRDTGELFF. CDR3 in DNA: TGTGCCACTAGATTCAGGGACACCGGGGAGCTGTTTTTT.

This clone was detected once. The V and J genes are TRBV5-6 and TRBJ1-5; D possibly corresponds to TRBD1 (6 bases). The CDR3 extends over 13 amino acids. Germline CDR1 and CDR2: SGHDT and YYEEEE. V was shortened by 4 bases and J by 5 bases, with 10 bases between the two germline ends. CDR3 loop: CASSRTEDQPQHF. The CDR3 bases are TGTGCCAGCAGCCGGACAGAAGATCAGCCCCAGCATTTT.

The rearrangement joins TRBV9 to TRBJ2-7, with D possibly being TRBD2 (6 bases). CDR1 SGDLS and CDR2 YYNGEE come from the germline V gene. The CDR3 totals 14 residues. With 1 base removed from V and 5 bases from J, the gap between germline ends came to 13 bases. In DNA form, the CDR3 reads TGTGCCAGCAGCGTAAACGGGAGCCCGGACGAGCAGTACTTC. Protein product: CASSVNGSPDEQYF.

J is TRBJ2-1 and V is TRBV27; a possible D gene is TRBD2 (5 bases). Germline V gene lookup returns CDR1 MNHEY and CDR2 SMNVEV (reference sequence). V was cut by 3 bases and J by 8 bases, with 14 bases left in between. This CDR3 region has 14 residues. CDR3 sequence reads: CASSFSIGEYEQFF. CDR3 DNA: TGTGCCAGCAGTTTCAGTATCGGGGAGTATGAGCAGTTCTTC.

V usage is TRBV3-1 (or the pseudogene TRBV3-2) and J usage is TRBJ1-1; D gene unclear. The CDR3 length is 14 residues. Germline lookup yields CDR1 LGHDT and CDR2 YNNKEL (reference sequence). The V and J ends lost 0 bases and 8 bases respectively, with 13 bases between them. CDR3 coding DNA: TGTGCCAGCAGCCAAGAGGGCAGAGATACCGAAGCTTTCTTT. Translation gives CASSQEGRDTEAFF.

The CDR3 nucleotides read TGTGCCAGCAGCAGACCGGGACAGGGTAGAGATGGCTACACCTTC. This gives the protein CASSRPGQGRDGYTF. The chain employs TRBV13 and TRBJ1-2, with 9 bases lining up with TRBD1. The germline V gene has CDR1 PRHDT and CDR2 FYEKMQ (reference sequence). The CDR3 is 15 residues long. V shed 5 bases, J shed 6 bases, and the junction held 10 bases outside the gene matches.